This TCR beta chain was obtained from a study of T cells after posttransplantation cyclophosphamide. General observations from the study: Donor CD8+ memory clones often dominated recipient blood repertoires at later times.

Data came from immunoSEQ multiplex PCR; TCRdb stores just in-frame clones and leaves some out. The table records around 50,000 clones, roughly nine tenths of them present only once. Comment on this clone: The antigen is unknown.

CDR1 is MRHNA and CDR2 is SNTAGT in the germline V gene. Trimming at V came to 8 bases and at J to 0 bases, leaving 9 bases not matched to a gene. The CDR3 contains 17 residues. Material: PBMCs. This clonotype was obtained from a woman in her forties or fifties in good health and a related stem cell transplant donor. This chain links TRBV6-4 with TRBJ2-2; 10 bases are a match to TRBD2. DNA of the CDR3: TGTGCCAGCGGACGGACTAGCGGAGCCACGAACACCGGGGAGCTGTTTTTT. Its translation: CASGRTSGATNTGELFF.